The 18 T cell receptor beta chains below all came from one sample that was sequenced in a study of cytotoxic CD8 clonotypes in ibrutinib-treated CLL. Using immunoSEQ multiplex PCR, the repertoire was profiled, and TCRdb retains in-frame clones only, with some absent. Of some 300,000 clones in the sample, 80% are singletons; the top ten hold roughly 6.3%. Sequenced here: PBMCs, sampled before ibrutinib treatment. These receptor sequences come from a human donor with chronic lymphocytic leukemia.

V and J are TRBV18 and TRBJ2-2; no definite D call. V shed 1 base and J shed 4 bases, with 13 bases lying between them. This CDR3 comprises 16 residues. Germline V gene lookup returns CDR1 KGHSH and CDR2 LQKENI. The CDR3 DNA sequence: TGTGCCAGCTCACCACTAGACATATCGAGCACCGGGGAGCTGTTTTTT. It translates to CASSPLDISSTGELFF.

The rearrangement joins TRBV9 to TRBJ2-3, with D unclear. With 2 bases removed from V and 5 bases from J, the gap between germline ends came to 21 bases. This CDR3 is built from 17 residues. Germline CDR1 reads SGDLS; CDR2 reads YYNGEE. In nucleotides, the CDR3 is TGTGCCAGCAGCGTTGTCCCACATTTGTTGGAGAAAGATACGCAGTATTTT. Its translation is CASSVVPHLLEKDTQYF. Together with reference TRBV9 and TRBJ2-3, the CDR3 gives the full variable domain: DSGVTQTPKHLITATGQRVTLRCSPRSGDLSVYWYQQSLDQGLQFLIQYYNGEERAKGNILERFSAQQFPDLHSELNLSSLELGDSALYFCASSVVPHLLEKDTQYFGPGTRLTVL.

V usage is TRBV4-3 and J usage is TRBJ2-1; TRBD1 matches at 10 bases. The CDR3 runs to 14 residues. CDR1 and CDR2 from the germline V gene are LGHNA and YSLEER. Trimming took 8 bases from V and 7 from J; bases not matched to a gene: 8. In DNA form, the CDR3 reads TGCGCCAGCCGAATAAGACAGGGGGCGAATGAGCAGTTCTTC. It is translated as CASRIRQGANEQFF.

J is TRBJ1-2 and V is TRBV7-9; no definite D call. Trimming pared 2 bases from V and 5 bases from J, leaving 6 bases between. This CDR3 has 12 amino acids. Germline CDR1 is SEHNR and CDR2 is FQNEAQ (reference sequence). The CDR3 DNA reads as TGTGCCAGCAGCTTACCTCGGTATGGCTACACCTTC. This encodes CASSLPRYGYTF.

The chain recombines TRBV29-1 with TRBJ2-7; D could derive from TRBD1 or TRBD2 (7 bases each). The germline V gene encodes CDR1 SQVTM and CDR2 ANQGSEA. V was pared by 6 bases and J by 3 bases, with 21 bases between. The CDR3 has 15 amino acids. The CDR3, as DNA: TGCAGCGTCCGCCCCATGGGGGGGACAGTCTACGAGCAGTACTTC. Protein sequence: CSVRPMGGTVYEQYF.

The chain couples TRBV29-1 to TRBJ2-7; TRBD1 agrees at 7 bases. The V gene's germline CDR1 is SQVTM and CDR2 ANQGSEA. CDR3 size: 12 residues. V lost 6 bases and J lost 3; bases outside the gene matches: 5. As DNA, the CDR3 is TGCAGCGTGGCCACAGGGGACTACGAGCAGTACTTC. Translated: CSVATGDYEQYF.

The chain uses TRBV5-8 and TRBJ2-1; a possible D gene is TRBD2 (6 bases). Germline lookup yields CDR1 SGHTS and CDR2 YDEGEE. Trimming cost V 4 bases and J 5 bases, with 19 bases left between them. The CDR3 has 16 amino acids. CDR3 sequence reads: CASSTRGRRVNNEQFF. The CDR3 DNA follows: TGTGCCAGCAGCACCCGGGGGAGGAGGGTTAACAATGAGCAGTTCTTC.

The chain combines TRBV5-1 with TRBJ1-4; D possibly corresponds to TRBD1 (6 bases). The germline V gene encodes CDR1 SGHRS and CDR2 YFSETQ. Between the trimmed V and J ends, which lost 4 bases and 0 bases, there was a span of 7 bases. This CDR3 spans 14 amino acids. The CDR3 nucleotides read TGCGCCAGCAGCCGGACAGCAACTAATGAAAAACTGTTTTTT. This codes for CASSRTATNEKLFF.

On this clone itself: One end of the junction does not line up with germline, which may come from a read error. This sequence joins TRBV7-2 and TRBJ1-1, with D uncertain. Germline-derived CDR1 and CDR2 are SGHTA and FQGNSA. This CDR3 contains 13 residues. DNA of the CDR3: TGCGCCAGCAGCTCACTGGGGAATATGTTGACTTTCTTT. This sequence encodes CASSSLGNMLTFF.

The V call is TRBV6-5, the J call TRBJ1-5, with D perhaps matching TRBD1 (5 bases). V lost 0 bases and J lost 11, with 14 bases in between. This CDR3 is 14 amino acids long. Germline V gives CDR1 MNHEY, CDR2 SVGAGI. The CDR3 reads CASSYSGERGTQHF. The CDR3 DNA reads as TGTGCCAGCAGTTACTCGGGCGAGAGGGGTACCCAGCATTTT.

The chain links TRBV5-1 to TRBJ1-3; 10 bases are shared with TRBD1. Germline CDR1 reads SGHRS; CDR2 reads YFSETQ. Trimming cost V 3 bases and J 6 bases; bases outside gene matches: 18. The CDR3 sequence is 19 residues long. As DNA, the CDR3 is TGCGCCAGCAGCTCAGGACCGGGACAGGGGTATGGGGCACTAAACACCATATATTTT. Residues: CASSSGPGQGYGALNTIYF. Complete variable domain (other parts from reference TRBV5-1 and TRBJ1-3): KAGVTQTPRYLIKTRGQQVTLSCSPISGHRSVSWYQQTPGQGLQFLFEYFSETQRNKGNFPGRFSGRQFSNSRSEMNVSTLELGDSALYLCASSSGPGQGYGALNTIYFGEGSWLTVV.

This clone was observed once. This chain joins TRBV29-1 and TRBJ2-5; 9 bases fit TRBD1. Germline assignment: CDR1 SQVTM and CDR2 ANQGSEA. This CDR3 spans 13 amino acids. Trimming cost V 7 bases and J 4 bases; bases outside gene matches: 7. The CDR3 nucleotides are TGCAGCGCAATAACAGGGGGCGGAGAGACCCAGTACTTC. It is translated as CSAITGGGETQYF.

This clone was detected only once. The rearrangement joins TRBV7-2 to TRBJ1-4; D unresolved. The CDR3 has 13 residues. Trimming cost V 9 bases and J 5 bases, with 13 bases left between them. CDR1 is SGHTA and CDR2 is FQGNSA in the germline V gene. DNA for the CDR3: TGTGCCAGTAACCGGGATCCGAATGAAAAACTGTTTTTT. Its protein is CASNRDPNEKLFF.

The chain employs TRBV7-9 and TRBJ2-1, with D possibly being TRBD2 (5 bases). This CDR3 region has 16 residues. Germline V lookup: CDR1 SEHNR, CDR2 FQNEAQ (reference sequence). Trimming left V 3 bases short and J 5 bases short, with 17 bases between. In nucleotides, the CDR3 is TGTGCCAGCAGCTTGTATGGTCTAGGGAGTAACAATGAGCAGTTCTTC. Protein sequence: CASSLYGLGSNNEQFF.

The chain uses TRBV7-6 and TRBJ2-7; D uncertain. Trimming took off 0 bases at V and 6 bases at J, with 15 bases between the two ends. In germline, CDR1 is SGHVS, CDR2 FNYEAQ. This CDR3 spans 15 amino acids. DNA of the CDR3: TGTGCCAGCAGCTTAGCGTCCCAATTTTGGGCCGAGCAGTACTTC. Residues: CASSLASQFWAEQYF.

This chain links TRBV9 with TRBJ2-1, with 9 bases fitting TRBD2. The CDR3 spans 17 residues. CDR1 is SGDLS and CDR2 is YYNGEE in the germline V gene. V lost 0 bases and J lost 1; bases outside the gene matches: 5. The CDR3 DNA sequence: TGTGCCAGCAGCGTAGCTCGAGCGGGAGGTTCCTACAATGAGCAGTTCTTC. The encoded protein is CASSVARAGGSYNEQFF.

This clone occurred a few times. The V call is TRBV27, the J call TRBJ1-2, with D tentatively TRBD1 (5 bases). The V gene's germline CDR1 is MNHEY and CDR2 SMNVEV (reference sequence). The length of the CDR3 is 14 residues. The ends were cut back, 5 bases at V and 3 bases at J, with 13 bases in the middle. The CDR3 reads CASSTRDGYYGYTF. CDR3 sequence (DNA): TGTGCCAGCAGTACCCGGGACGGATACTATGGCTACACCTTC.

The chain uses TRBV5-6 and TRBJ1-5; D is perhaps TRBD1 (5 bases). Germline V CDR1 and CDR2: SGHDT, YYEEEE. The CDR3 is 14 amino acids. V lost 5 bases, J lost 1 base, and 10 bases lay in between. The CDR3 nucleotides read TGTGCCAGCAGTTACCGGGACAGCAATCAGCCCCAGCATTTT. Translation: CASSYRDSNQPQHF.